This T cell receptor beta chain was obtained from a study of blood T cells in healthy people across ages (dated by TCRdb to between 2014 and 2016). Looking at the study overall: In model experiments, roughly one uniquely barcoded TCR beta cDNA molecule per two T cells was captured by template switching. To avoid experimental bias, donors of different ages were randomly spread across the sequencing lanes. Age-related changes in TCR beta repertoire diversity were measured in the study by deep sequencing normalized with unique cDNA molecular identifiers. The donors were split into four age groups: young (average 16 years), middle-aged (39), aged (about 56) and long-lived (roughly 77). Two additional independent replicas of 1 million unique cDNA reads from the same blood draw were analyzed for two donors (one aged 18 to 30 and one aged 80 or older).

As for this clonotype: Its antigen is still unknown. The record has no base qualities; no much larger clone is one base away.

The library was prepared using 5' RACE. This sample was sequenced with an Illumina HiSeq 2500. A second PCR of roughly 7 to 11 cycles was run with a J-beta primer mix and a sample-barcoded 5' primer. A unique molecular identifier was introduced onto each TCR beta cDNA molecule by a template-switch 5' adaptor carrying 12 random nucleotides. Each sample yielded at least 2.5 million CDR3-containing paired-end reads. All of the RNA was converted into first-strand cDNA using the Mint cDNA synthesis kit, with a TRBC-specific oligonucleotide serving as the primer. All cDNA was treated with uracil-DNA glycosylase and then went through a first 18-cycle PCR with the universal primers M1SS and BC2_uni_R. In the authors' own workflow: Each sample was normalized by randomly selecting 1 million high-quality reads, each carrying a distinct molecular identifier. Reads sharing molecular identifiers were discarded rather than binned into consensus sequences. MiTCR, with a Q25 quality threshold and the strictest error-elimination algorithm, was used for CDR3 identification, clonotype clustering and error correction. A nonparametric unseen species model with Euler transformation was used to estimate a lower bound on total TCR beta diversity. The raw public reads went through TCRdb reprocessing: fastp at Q25, MiXCR clone calling, in-frame beta chains kept. Each record represents a unique CDR3 protein, reported with the most common genes and DNA among its rows. The V and J calls were determined by TCRdb, not by the authors. The table for this sample lists about 900,000 distinct CDR3 sequences; about 59% of them were counted only once. About a quarter of the sample is taken by the ten largest.

Donors were roughly 40 systemically healthy Caucasian individuals from Russia aged about 6 to 100 years. Roughly 10 milliliters of peripheral blood were drawn from each donor into EDTA-treated Vacutainer tubes. Ficoll-Paque density-gradient centrifugation was used to isolate PBMCs, with at least 6 million obtained per sample. Total RNA, at least 6 micrograms per sample, was extracted from PBMCs with Trizol reagent. The percentages of naive CD45RAhigh/CD27high T cells were determined by flow cytometry on a PBMC aliquot from every donor. Summary of the overall study and its limitations: A strong correlation was found between observed TCR beta diversity and the percentage of naive T cells measured by flow cytometry. Compared with the aged group, more naive CD4+ T cells, fewer expanded clones and increased TCR diversity were shown by the long-lived group, suggesting age selection. As age increased, observed TCR beta diversity per million T cells dropped in a roughly linear way, and a significant reduction was already evident by age 40. Bulk unsorted PBMC profiling prevented conclusive comparison of naive and antigen-experienced compartments. Because the CMV infection status of the donors was unknown, age-related changes in expanded clonotypes may potentially have been confounded. Estimates of total diversity from one million sequenced T cells were regarded as lower bounds and underestimates.

Specimen: blood. The receptor was derived from a man aged 30-40 years in good health.

The nucleotide sequence reads as follows: TGTGCCAGCAGTTACGACAGGAACTATGGCTACACCTTC. It translates to CASSYDRNYGYTF. The chain is encoded by TRBV12-3 or TRBV12-4 joined to TRBJ1-2, and the D gene may be TRBD1, 6 bases matching. V sheds 4 bases and J sheds 2 bases, leaving 8 bases between their ends. The CDR3 covers 13 residues, taking in both the cysteine and the phenylalanine. The only DNA kept is the CDR3, 39 bases in frame from the first base.